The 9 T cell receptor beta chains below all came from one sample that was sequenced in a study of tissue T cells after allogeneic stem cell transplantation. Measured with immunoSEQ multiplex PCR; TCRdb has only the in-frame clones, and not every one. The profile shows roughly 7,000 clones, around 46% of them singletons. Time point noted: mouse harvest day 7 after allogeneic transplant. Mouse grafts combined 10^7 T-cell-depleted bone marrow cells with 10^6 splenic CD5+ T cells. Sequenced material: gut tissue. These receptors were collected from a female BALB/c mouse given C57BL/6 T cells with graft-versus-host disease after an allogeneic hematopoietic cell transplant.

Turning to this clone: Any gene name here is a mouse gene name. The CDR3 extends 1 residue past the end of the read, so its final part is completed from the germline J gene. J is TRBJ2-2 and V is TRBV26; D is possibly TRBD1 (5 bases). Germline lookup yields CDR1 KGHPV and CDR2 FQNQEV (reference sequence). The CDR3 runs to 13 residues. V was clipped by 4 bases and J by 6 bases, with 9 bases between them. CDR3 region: CASSPTGPGQLYF. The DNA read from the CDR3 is TGTGCCAGCAGTCCCACAGGCCCCGGGCAGCTCTAC.

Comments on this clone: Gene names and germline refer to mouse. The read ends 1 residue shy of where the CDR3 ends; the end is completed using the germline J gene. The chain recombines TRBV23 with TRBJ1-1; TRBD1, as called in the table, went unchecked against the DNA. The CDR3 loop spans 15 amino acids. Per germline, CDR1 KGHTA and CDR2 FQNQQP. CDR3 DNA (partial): TGCTCCAGCAGTCAAAAACGGGTCAGGGACACAGAAGTCTTC. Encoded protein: CSSSQKRVRDTEVF. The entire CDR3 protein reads CSSSQKRVRDTEVFF.

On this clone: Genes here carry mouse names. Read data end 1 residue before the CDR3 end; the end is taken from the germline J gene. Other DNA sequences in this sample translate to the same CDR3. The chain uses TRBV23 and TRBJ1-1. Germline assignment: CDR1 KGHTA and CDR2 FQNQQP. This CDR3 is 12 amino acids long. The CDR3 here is CSSSQGNTEVFF. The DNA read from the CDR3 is TGCTCCAGCAGTCAAGGCAATACAGAAGTCTTC.

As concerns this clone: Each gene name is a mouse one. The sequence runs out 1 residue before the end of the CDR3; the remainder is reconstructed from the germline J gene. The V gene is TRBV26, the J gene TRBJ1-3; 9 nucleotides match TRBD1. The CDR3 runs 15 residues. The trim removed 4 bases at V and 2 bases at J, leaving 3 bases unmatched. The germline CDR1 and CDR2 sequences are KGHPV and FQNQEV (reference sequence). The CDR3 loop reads CASSPGQGTGNTLYF. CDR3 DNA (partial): TGTGCCAGCAGTCCGGGACAGGGAACTGGAAATACGCTCTAT.

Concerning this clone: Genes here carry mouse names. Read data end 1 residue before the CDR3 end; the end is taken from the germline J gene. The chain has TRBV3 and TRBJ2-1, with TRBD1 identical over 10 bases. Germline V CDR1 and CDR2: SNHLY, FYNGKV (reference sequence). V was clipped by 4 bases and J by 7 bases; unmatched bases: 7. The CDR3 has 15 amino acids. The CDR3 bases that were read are TGTGCCAGCAGCTCCCGACAGGGGGCAGGGGCTGAGCAGTTC. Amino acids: CASSSRQGAGAEQF. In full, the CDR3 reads CASSSRQGAGAEQFF. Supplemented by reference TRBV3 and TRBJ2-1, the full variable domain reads GPKVLQIPSHQIIDMGQMVTLNCDPVSNHLYFYWYKQILGQQMEFLVNFYNGKVMEKSKLFKDQFSVERPDGSYFTLKIQPTALEDSAVYFCASSSRQGAGAEQFFGPGTRLTVL.

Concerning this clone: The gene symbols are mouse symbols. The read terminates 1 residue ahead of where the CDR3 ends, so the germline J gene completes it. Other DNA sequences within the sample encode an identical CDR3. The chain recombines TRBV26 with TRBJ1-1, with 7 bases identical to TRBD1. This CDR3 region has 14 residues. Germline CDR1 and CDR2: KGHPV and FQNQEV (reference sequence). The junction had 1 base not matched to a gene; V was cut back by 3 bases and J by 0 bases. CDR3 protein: CASSLQGANTEVFF. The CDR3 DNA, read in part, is TGTGCCAGCAGTCTCCAGGGGGCAAACACAGAAGTCTTC.

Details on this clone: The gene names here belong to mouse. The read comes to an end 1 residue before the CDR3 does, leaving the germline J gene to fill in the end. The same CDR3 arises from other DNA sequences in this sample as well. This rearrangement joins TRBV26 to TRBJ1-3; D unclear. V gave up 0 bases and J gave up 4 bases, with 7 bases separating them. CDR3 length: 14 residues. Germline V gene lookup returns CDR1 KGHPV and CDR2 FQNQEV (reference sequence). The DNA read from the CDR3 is TGTGCCAGCAGTCTGTCGGGGTCGGGAAATACGCTCTAT. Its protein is CASSLSGSGNTLY. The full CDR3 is CASSLSGSGNTLYF.

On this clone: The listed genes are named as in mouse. The CDR3 loop reads CASSSLGGLYEQYF. Incomplete CDR3 DNA: TGTGCCAGCAGTTCACTGGGGGGACTTTATGAACAGTAC. The chain has TRBV26 and TRBJ2-7; 9 nucleotides align to TRBD2. With the read ending 1 residue before the CDR3 end, the germline J gene is used to fill in that end. The CDR3 spans 14 residues. In germline, CDR1 is KGHPV, CDR2 FQNQEV (reference sequence). J gave up 4 bases and V 5 bases, and 6 bases lay outside the gene matches.

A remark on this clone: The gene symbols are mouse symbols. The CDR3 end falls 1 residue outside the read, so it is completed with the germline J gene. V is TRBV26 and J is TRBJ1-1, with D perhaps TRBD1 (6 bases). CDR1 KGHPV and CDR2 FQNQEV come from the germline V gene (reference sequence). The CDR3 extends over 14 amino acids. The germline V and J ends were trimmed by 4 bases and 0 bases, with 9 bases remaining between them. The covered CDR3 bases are TGTGCCAGCAGTCGGGACATTGCAAACACAGAAGTCTTC. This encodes CASSRDIANTEVF. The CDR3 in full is CASSRDIANTEVFF.